These 23 T cell receptor beta chains came from one sample sequenced in a study of T-cell memory formation after mild COVID-19. Using its own MiXCR run on the 5' RACE reads, TCRdb lists one record per CDR3 protein. This sample carries hundreds of thousands of distinct CDR3 sequences, roughly 20% of them seen once, and the ten largest clones take 7.5% to 9.5%. Sequenced material: PBMCs or a T cell subset sorted from them (not recorded which). The receptors here all came from an adult woman who had mild COVID-19 (a few samples of this study predate the infection). Cell type and time point are not known.

This sequence joins TRBV14 and TRBJ2-7; TRBD1 agrees at 9 bases. Germline V gene lookup returns CDR1 SGHDN and CDR2 FVKESK. The J segment lost 2 bases and the V segment lost 3 bases, leaving 20 bases of the junction unmatched. This CDR3 contains 20 residues. The CDR3 coding sequence is TGTGCCAGCAGCCATATAGACATCAGGACGGGACAGGGTTCCCCCTACGAGCAGTACTTC. Its translation is CASSHIDIRTGQGSPYEQYF.

This clonotype was found a few times. The rearrangement joins TRBV20-1 to TRBJ2-1, with 12 bases that match TRBD2. Germline V gives CDR1 DFQATT, CDR2 SNEGSKA (reference sequence). CDR3 length: 15 amino acids. With 5 bases clipped from V and 8 bases from J, the junction kept 10 bases outside the gene matches. In DNA form, the CDR3 reads TGCAGTGCTCTTTTCGGACTAGCGGGATTGGATGAGCAGTTCTTC. Amino acid sequence: CSALFGLAGLDEQFF.

This clonotype was picked up a small number of times. This chain connects TRBV19 to TRBJ2-1; 8 bases are shared with TRBD1. Trimming removed 6 bases from V and 5 bases from J; junction bases left unmatched: 9. This CDR3 has 15 amino acids. Germline V gives CDR1 LNHDA, CDR2 SQIVND (reference sequence). CDR3 loop: CASRRQGLPDNEQFF. In nucleotides, the CDR3 is TGTGCCAGTAGGCGACAGGGGCTCCCGGACAATGAGCAGTTCTTC.

This clonotype has a handful of counts. This chain connects TRBV24-1 to TRBJ2-1; 9 bases fit TRBD2. CDR1 is KGHDR, CDR2 SFDVKD, per germline. This CDR3 has 15 amino acids. V shed 2 bases and J 10 bases; nucleotides not matched to a gene: 8. As DNA, the CDR3 is TGTGCCACCAGTGATTCGGCTAGCGGGGTGCAGGAGCAGTTCTTC. It is translated as CATSDSASGVQEQFF.

The table lists this clonotype with a few counts. The chain employs TRBV3-1 and TRBJ2-1, with D perhaps matching TRBD2 (5 bases). Germline V gives CDR1 LGHDT, CDR2 YNNKEL (reference sequence). V dropped 0 bases and J dropped 12 bases, with 15 bases sitting between them. The CDR3 contains 14 residues. The CDR3 protein is CASSQEISGAGQFF. As DNA, the CDR3 is TGTGCCAGCAGCCAAGAGATTTCGGGCGCGGGGCAGTTCTTC.

The chain combines TRBV28 with TRBJ1-2; 8 bases are a match to TRBD1. The V and J ends lost 5 bases and 4 bases, in that order; junction bases with no gene match: 6. The CDR3 is 14 amino acids. CDR1 is MDHEN, CDR2 SYDVKM, per germline. The CDR3 sequence: CASSPGTGPYGYTF. The CDR3 DNA follows: TGTGCCAGCAGTCCCGGGACAGGACCCTATGGCTACACCTTC.

This clonotype was detected only a few times. The chain carries TRBV7-6 and TRBJ2-7, with 9 bases aligning to TRBD1. In germline, CDR1 is SGHVS, CDR2 FNYEAQ. J gave up 3 bases and V 3 bases, and 6 bases lay outside the gene matches. The CDR3 has 15 amino acids. The CDR3: CASSFVETGGYEQYF. DNA for the CDR3: TGTGCCAGCAGCTTCGTAGAGACAGGGGGCTACGAGCAGTACTTC.

The chain employs TRBV3-1 and TRBJ2-5, with D possibly being TRBD1 (6 bases). Germline values: CDR1 LGHDT, CDR2 YNNKEL (reference sequence). CDR3 length equals 15 residues. Between the trimmed V and J ends, which lost 1 base and 5 bases, there was a span of 14 bases. CDR3: CASSQGAGGGETQYF. Here the CDR3 DNA reads TGTGCCAGCAGCCAAGGGGCTGGGGGCGGGGAGACCCAGTACTTC.

J is TRBJ1-2 and V is TRBV12-3 or TRBV12-4; 9 nucleotides match TRBD1. The CDR3 extends over 13 amino acids. With 6 bases clipped from V and 6 bases from J, the junction kept 5 bases outside the gene matches. The CDR3: CASRLTGGNGYTF. The DNA for the CDR3 is TGTGCCAGCAGGCTAACAGGGGGCAATGGCTACACCTTC.

The chain joins TRBV20-1 to TRBJ2-3, with D tentatively TRBD1 or TRBD2 (5 bases each). This CDR3 is 14 amino acids long. Per germline, CDR1 DFQATT and CDR2 SNEGSKA (reference sequence). Trimming shortened V by 3 bases and J by 1 base, and 11 bases separated the two germline ends. The CDR3 bases are TGCAGTGCTAGTGGGGGTTCCCGCACAGATACGCAGTATTTT. Encoded protein: CSASGGSRTDTQYF.

The V call is TRBV6-5, the J call TRBJ2-7, with TRBD1 identical over 11 bases. This CDR3 is built from 15 residues. Germline V gene sequence: CDR1 MNHEY, CDR2 SVGAGI. V was clipped by 6 bases and J by 3 bases; unmatched bases: 7. The CDR3 reads CASRGPGQGDYEQYF. The CDR3 bases are TGTGCCAGCAGGGGACCGGGACAGGGGGACTACGAGCAGTACTTC.

In this sample, this clonotype turned up a few times. The chain uses TRBV6-1 and TRBJ2-5, with TRBD1 matching 8 bases. The V and J ends lost 7 bases and 5 bases, in that order; junction bases with no gene match: 12. Germline V gene data show CDR1 as MNHNS and CDR2 as SASEGT. The CDR3 is 15 amino acids. The CDR3 nucleotides are TGTGCCAGCACCATCGGACAGAACAGGGGGGAGACCCAGTACTTC. Its protein product is CASTIGQNRGETQYF.

This chain joins TRBV4-2 and TRBJ2-2; maybe TRBD1 (5 bases). Germline values: CDR1 LGHNA, CDR2 YNFKEQ. The CDR3 extends over 14 amino acids. Trimming removed 4 bases from V and 7 bases from J, with 13 bases in between. The CDR3 spells CASSPRLRDGELFF. The DNA of the CDR3 is TGTGCCAGCAGCCCCCGACTCAGGGACGGGGAGCTGTTTTTT.

This clonotype was observed at least ten times. The rearrangement links TRBV12-3 or TRBV12-4 to TRBJ1-5; 9 bases map to TRBD1. The CDR3 runs 15 residues. Trimming removed 5 bases from V and 6 bases from J; junction bases left unmatched: 8. The CDR3 region has the DNA TGTGCCAGCAGTCGCGCCGGGACAGGGAGTCAGCCCCAGCATTTT. This translates into CASSRAGTGSQPQHF.

This clonotype was recorded at least ten times. V gene TRBV18 combines with J gene TRBJ1-5; D is possibly TRBD1 (5 bases). Germline V gene sequence: CDR1 KGHSH, CDR2 LQKENI. This CDR3 spans 15 amino acids. V lost 3 bases and J 0 bases, leaving 9 bases between the germline ends. Here the CDR3 reads CASSPSGPSNQPQHF. In nucleotides, the CDR3 is TGTGCCAGCTCACCCTCGGGGCCTAGCAATCAGCCCCAGCATTTT.

The J gene is TRBJ2-7, the V gene TRBV7-9; D is possibly TRBD1 (6 bases). Germline V lookup: CDR1 SEHNR, CDR2 FQNEAQ (reference sequence). The CDR3 length is 12 residues. The V end lost 8 bases, the J end lost 4 bases, and 12 bases lay between the germline ends. The CDR3 DNA follows: TGTGCCAGCTCTGGGGGCCTGTACGAGCAGTACTTC. It translates to CASSGGLYEQYF.

This chain links TRBV19 with TRBJ1-2, with D perhaps TRBD1 (5 bases). The germline CDR1 and CDR2 sequences are LNHDA and SQIVND (reference sequence). CDR3 size: 15 residues. Trimming took 5 bases from V and 4 from J, leaving 17 bases between them. Here the CDR3 reads CASSPGGGTFYGYTF. CDR3 sequence (DNA): TGTGCCAGTAGTCCAGGCGGGGGGACGTTCTATGGCTACACCTTC.

The rearrangement links TRBV12-3 or TRBV12-4 to TRBJ1-5; the D is unclear. V was pared by 3 bases and J by 4 bases, with 16 bases between. CDR3 length: 16 residues. CDR3 nucleotide sequence: TGTGCCAGCAGTTTTAACTTGGTCGATGGGAATCAGCCCCAGCATTTT. As protein: CASSFNLVDGNQPQHF.

This chain links TRBV29-1 with TRBJ2-5; a possible D gene is TRBD2 (6 bases). Germline V gives CDR1 SQVTM, CDR2 ANQGSEA. The CDR3 sequence is 16 residues long. The V end lost 3 bases, the J end lost 0 bases, and 17 bases lay between the germline ends. CDR3 coding DNA: TGCAGCGTTGAGAGAACTAGCTTGGGGTACCAAGAGACCCAGTACTTC. It encodes CSVERTSLGYQETQYF.

This clonotype was seen a single time. J is TRBJ2-7 and V is TRBV9, with 8 bases identical to TRBD1. The CDR3 contains 16 residues. V lost 3 bases to trimming and J lost 2 bases; unmatched junction nucleotides: 10. Germline lookup yields CDR1 SGDLS and CDR2 YYNGEE. The CDR3 here is CASSAESGGPPYEQYF. In DNA form, the CDR3 reads TGTGCCAGCAGCGCCGAATCAGGGGGCCCTCCCTACGAGCAGTACTTC.

The chain is built from TRBV20-1 and TRBJ2-7; TRBD2 matches 11 bases. V shed 0 bases, J shed 2 bases, and the junction held 3 bases outside the gene matches. Per germline, CDR1 DFQATT and CDR2 SNEGSKA (reference sequence). The CDR3 length is 15 residues. The CDR3 sequence is CSARDLAGGTYEQYF. CDR3 nucleotides: TGCAGTGCTAGAGATCTAGCGGGGGGTACCTACGAGCAGTACTTC.

This clonotype was found a few times. The V call is TRBV7-8, the J call TRBJ1-1, with a tentative D call TRBD1 (5 bases). This CDR3 comprises 12 residues. Germline CDR1 and CDR2: SGHVS and FQNEAQ. V was trimmed by 4 bases and J by 10 bases, leaving 13 bases between them. CDR3 in amino acids: CASSYTGATAFF. CDR3 bases: TGTGCCAGCAGCTACACCGGGGCAACAGCTTTCTTT.

This clonotype was observed many times. The gene calls are TRBV5-5 and TRBJ1-6, with a tentative D call TRBD1 (5 bases). There are 16 residues in the CDR3. Trimming took 0 bases from V and 9 from J, leaving 16 bases between them. In germline, CDR1 is SGHKS, CDR2 YYEKEE (reference sequence). CDR3 DNA sequence: TGTGCCAGCAGCTTGGAGTCTGGGGCTAGGGGTTCACCCCTCCACTTT. Translating gives CASSLESGARGSPLHF.